Sequencing of this T cell receptor beta chain was carried out in a study of long-term antiretroviral therapy in people with HIV (dated by TCRdb to the early 2020s). Background for the entire study: Collection of the earliest samples took place about a decade ahead of the 2015 WHO recommendation for immediate ART, at a time when ART was typically delayed until CD4 counts fell. A retrospective serial study tested whether ART initiation and durable HIV suppression were associated with changes in peripheral blood TRB repertoire composition and diversity. About a third of the roughly 30 participants with HIV were female. No cross-contamination during QIAcube processing was seen in test extractions of a monoclonal T-cell line run alongside approximately 36 polyclonal samples. A total of 150 to 200 cryopreserved PBMC samples came from around 30 adults with confirmed HIV infection and were collected serially over a mean of roughly six years (range 1-12). Summary of the overall study and its limitations: A significant increase in TRB diversity was found to be associated with ART initiation, although TRB diversity was observed to remain significantly below that of transplant donor controls even after long-term ART. Because pre-ART samples had limited cell numbers, unsorted PBMC were profiled rather than sorted CD4+ and CD8+ T cells. Inferences about post-ART repertoire changes were limited because no data were available on ART adherence, viral resistance or therapy changes. HIV repertoires had narrower CDR3 length ranges than controls, and the network structure suggested an antigen-experienced repertoire that shifted only slightly toward naive after ART. Because PBMC availability was limited, only the TCR beta chain was sequenced, with no alpha chain pairing. The samples were dated from about 2004 to 2017, and the ART regimens that were used may be less effective than current ART regimens. Expanded TRB clones identified before ART initiation dominated the repertoire across all time points, though the dominance fluctuated and decreased in many PLHIV after ART.

The immunoSEQ hsTCRB v3.0 assay was used at survey level resolution to sequence the TRB variable region. The targeted TRB sequencing depth was about 40,000-55,000 T-cell genomes per sample. An Illumina MiSeq with a v3 150-cycle kit was used to sequence the pooled TRB libraries. The study's processing was this. Repertoire analysis was run in R within a reproducible Nextflow workflow that covered QC, data transformation and analysis. LymphoSeq2, an R package for exploring AIRR-Seq data, was used to implement custom analyses. A few samples yielding fewer than 5000 total TRB sequences were excluded, leaving more than 150 analyzed HIV repertoires. Among the 200 or so HIV repertoires that were kept, almost 60 were collected before ART initiation and roughly 130 were collected after ART initiation. Repertoires were downsampled to 5000 TRB nucleotide sequences, with summary statistics averaged over 100 downsampling iterations. TRB sequences were retained for analysis only if CDR3 regions of at least seven amino acids were present. Diversity was measured with a Shannon entropy-derived clonality score and the Gini coefficient. In the repertoire networks, any two of the top 5000 CDR3 amino acid sequences were linked whenever the two sequences differed by an edit distance of one. GLIPH2 predicted antigen specificity groups and MHC restriction for TRB CDR3 amino acid sequences. Known CMV, EBV, HIV or tissue antigen associations were flagged by matching CDR3 amino acid sequences against VDJdb and McPAS-TCR. Pre-ART, post-ART and control groups were compared with Wilcoxon signed-rank tests and Holm-Bonferroni correction. This immuneACCESS table, as held by TCRdb, lists in-frame sequences with V and J called but not all clones. Of the missing ones, under half trace to an unresolved V gene in checked studies; the others have no known cause. V, J and clone size derive from that table, while D and trimming were established from the DNA sequence. The table for this sample lists some 19,000 clones; around 87% of them were counted only once. The top ten hold approximately 3.5% of the sample.

Worth noting for this clone: This clone's antigen is unknown. One base away there is no much larger clone; base qualities are not given.

Inclusion was restricted to participants for whom at least one PBMC sample before ART initiation and at least two post-ART samples were available. Treatment was received in the United States of America by all participants with HIV. Before DNA extraction, cryopreserved samples containing roughly 1-10 million PBMC were thawed and washed. At the time of the earliest PBMC sample, participants with HIV were aged between about 20 and 55 years. Per participant, PBMC samples came from 1-4 timepoints prior to ART initiation and 2-8 timepoints following ART initiation, for a median of 7 samples. For every participant, serial HIV viral load, CD4+ T-cell count, ART history and demographic data were obtained. Genomic DNA was extracted from unsorted PBMC with a Qiagen kit on a QIAcube, processed in batches of 12 samples. The germline V gene sets CDR1 to KGHSH and CDR2 to LQKENI. Measured from the cysteine to the phenylalanine, the CDR3 is 13 residues long. The DNA shown is the 39-base CDR3, in frame from base 1. Trimming at the junction amounts to 0 bases on V and 4 bases on J, and the germline ends lie 6 bases apart.

This clonotype was sampled from a woman aged 50 to 60 with HIV. Recombination linked TRBV18 to TRBJ2-5; the D segment cannot be called with confidence. The sample was unsorted PBMCs, taken approximately 2.6 years after starting antiretroviral therapy. Read as DNA, the sequence is TGTGCCAGCTCACCACCGACGATAGAGACCCAGTACTTC. It translates as CASSPPTIETQYF.